This T cell receptor (beta chain) was identified in a study of long-term antiretroviral therapy in people with HIV. The study's findings and limits: Across all time points, the repertoire was dominated by clones that expanded before ART. HIV repertoires had narrower CDR3 length ranges than controls. The study found that diversity rose after ART but stayed below transplant donor controls.

Investigators performed immunoSEQ version v3.0 at survey level. Clones were sequenced by immunoSEQ multiplex PCR, and TCRdb holds only the in-frame ones, with some missing. The sample has fewer than 30,000 clones, approximately 80% seen once; the top ten hold 4.5% to 6%. With respect to this clone: Antigen: not known.

The clonotype comes from a young man with HIV. This sample comprised unsorted PBMCs, obtained 4.4 years after starting antiretroviral therapy.

The CDR3 spells CASNRGGALYGYTF. CDR3 nucleotides: TGTGCCAGTAATAGAGGGGGGGCCCTCTATGGCTACACCTTC. The rearrangement joins TRBV19 to TRBJ1-2, with D perhaps TRBD1 (6 bases). V dropped 7 bases and J dropped 4 bases, with 16 bases sitting between them. This CDR3 has 14 residues. Germline CDR1 is LNHDA and CDR2 is SQIVND (reference sequence).